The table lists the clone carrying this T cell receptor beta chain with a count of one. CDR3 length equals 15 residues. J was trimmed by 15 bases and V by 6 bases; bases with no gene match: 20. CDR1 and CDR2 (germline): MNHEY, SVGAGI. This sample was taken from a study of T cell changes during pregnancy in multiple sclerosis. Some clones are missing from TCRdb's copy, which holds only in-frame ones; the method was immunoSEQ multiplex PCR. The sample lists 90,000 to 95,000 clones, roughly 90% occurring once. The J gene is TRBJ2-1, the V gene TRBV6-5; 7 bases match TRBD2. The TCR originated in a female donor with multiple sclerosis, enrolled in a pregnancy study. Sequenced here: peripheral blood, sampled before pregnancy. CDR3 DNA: TGTGCCAGCAGCTCTCTGTCGAGCGGGGCGATGAACTTGTTCTTC. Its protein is CASSSLSSGAMNLFF.